A single sample is the source of the 18 T cell receptor beta chains below, sequenced in a study of blood T cell repertoires in COVID-19. Sequencing used immunoSEQ multiplex PCR; TCRdb keeps in-frame clones, though not all of them. The sample has around 380,000 clones, 70% to 85% seen once. The sequencing sample was made of peripheral blood. The source is a human donor with acute or convalescent COVID-19. The donor label of this sample is uncertain.

This chain links TRBV5-1 with TRBJ2-1; a possible D gene is TRBD1 (6 bases). The CDR3 spans 15 residues. The germline V gene encodes CDR1 SGHRS and CDR2 YFSETQ. V gave up 5 bases and J gave up 4 bases, with 16 bases separating them. The CDR3 loop reads CASSRVTGTYNEQFF. Here the CDR3 DNA reads TGCGCCAGCAGTCGCGTGACAGGAACATACAATGAGCAGTTCTTC.

This clone was detected many times. This sequence joins TRBV19 and TRBJ1-5; D perhaps matches TRBD1 (5 bases). Trimming removed 3 bases at V and 1 base at J, with 16 bases between. This CDR3 comprises 17 residues. The germline gives CDR1 LNHDA, CDR2 SQIVND (reference sequence). CDR3 sequence (DNA): TGTGCCAGTAGTATGAGGGGATCGGGGGGGAGCAATCAGCCCCAGCATTTT. This encodes CASSMRGSGGSNQPQHF. The complete variable domain, with remaining parts taken from reference TRBV19 and TRBJ1-5, reads DGGITQSPKYLFRKEGQNVTLSCEQNLNHDAMYWYRQDPGQGLRLIYYSQIVNDFQKGDIAEGYSVSREKKESFPLTVTSAQKNPTAFYLCASSMRGSGGSNQPQHFGDGTRLSIL.

The V call is TRBV19, the J call TRBJ2-1; 10 positions agree with TRBD2. The ends lost 3 bases at V and 9 bases at J; junction bases unmatched: 11. This CDR3 has 16 residues. The germline V gene has CDR1 LNHDA and CDR2 SQIVND (reference sequence). DNA for the CDR3: TGTGCCAGTAGTATGGAAAACGTAGCGGGAGGTGCTGAGCAGTTCTTC. It translates to CASSMENVAGGAEQFF.

The V call is TRBV3-1 (or the pseudogene TRBV3-2), the J call TRBJ1-4; D might be TRBD1 (5 bases). Trimming took 3 bases from V and 7 from J, leaving 18 bases between them. Germline V CDR1 and CDR2: LGHDT, YNNKEL (reference sequence). This CDR3 is 16 amino acids long. The CDR3 DNA sequence: TGTGCCAGCAGCCACAGGGATTCGGGGGTTTTTGAAAAACTGTTTTTT. It translates to CASSHRDSGVFEKLFF.

The chain recombines TRBV7-9 with TRBJ1-2; 7 bases fit TRBD1. The CDR3 spans 16 residues. The germline gives CDR1 SEHNR, CDR2 FQNEAQ (reference sequence). V gave up 1 base and J gave up 3 bases; unmatched junction bases: 8. CDR3 coding DNA: TGTGCCAGCAGCTTAGAAGCAGGGGACAGCGACTATGGCTACACCTTC. It specifies CASSLEAGDSDYGYTF.

The V gene is TRBV5-8, the J gene TRBJ1-5; no firm D call. This CDR3 has 14 residues. The V gene's germline CDR1 is SGHTS and CDR2 YDEGEE. Trimming stripped 4 bases from V and 3 bases from J, with 11 bases between. CDR3 nucleotide sequence: TGTGCCAGCAGCGGCGGCTTAACCAATCAGCCCCAGCATTTT. This sequence encodes CASSGGLTNQPQHF.

The chain recombines TRBV15 with TRBJ2-4, with a tentative D call TRBD2 (6 bases). CDR1 and CDR2 (germline): LNHNV, YYDKDF (reference sequence). There are 17 residues in the CDR3. Deletions cut 0 bases from V and 3 bases from J, with 15 bases between. Here the CDR3 DNA reads TGTGCCACCAGCAGAGATTCAGGGAGGTTTGGCAAAAACATTCAGTACTTC. As protein: CATSRDSGRFGKNIQYF.

As for this clone: The same CDR3 can be traced to other DNA sequences in this sample. The chain joins TRBV3-1 (or the pseudogene TRBV3-2) to TRBJ1-3; D is ambiguous. Germline V gene lookup returns CDR1 LGHDT and CDR2 YNNKEL (reference sequence). V lost 5 bases to trimming and J lost 1 base, with 9 bases between them. The CDR3 loop spans 14 amino acids. CDR3 coding DNA: TGTGCCAGCAGCGAGCGGGGTTCTGGAAACACCATATATTTT. Its protein product is CASSERGSGNTIYF.

DNA of the CDR3: TGTGCCAGCAGCTCGTATCAGGGAAAAGGGGCCACCTACGAGCAGTACTTC. Protein sequence: CASSSYQGKGATYEQYF. This rearrangement joins TRBV11-2 to TRBJ2-7, with D maybe TRBD1 (5 bases). Germline loops: CDR1 SGHAT, CDR2 FQNNGV. Trimming took 4 bases from V and 2 from J, leaving 21 bases between them. This CDR3 has 17 amino acids.

This clone has just a few counts. The V and J genes are TRBV3-1 (or the pseudogene TRBV3-2) and TRBJ1-2, with 9 bases aligning to TRBD1. The germline V gene encodes CDR1 LGHDT and CDR2 YNNKEL (reference sequence). The V segment lost 4 bases and the J segment 5 bases; nucleotides outside the gene matches: 8. The CDR3 is 15 amino acids. CDR3 sequence reads: CASSRTGGQGYGYTF. The CDR3 DNA sequence: TGTGCCAGCAGCCGGACCGGGGGACAGGGTTATGGCTACACCTTC.

CDR3 nucleotides: TGTGCCAGCAGCCCAGAGACCCTAGCGGGAAGGAATGAGCAGTTCTTC. It is translated as CASSPETLAGRNEQFF. The chain carries TRBV7-9 and TRBJ2-1; 9 bases align to TRBD2. The trim removed 5 bases at V and 7 bases at J, leaving 12 bases unmatched. CDR3 length: 16 residues. Germline V gives CDR1 SEHNR, CDR2 FQNEAQ (reference sequence). Based on the CDR3 plus reference TRBV7-9 and TRBJ2-1, the full variable domain is DTGVSQNPRHKITKRGQNVTFRCDPISEHNRLYWYRQTLGQGPEFLTYFQNEAQLEKSRLLSDRFSAERPKGSFSTLEIQRTEQGDSAMYLCASSPETLAGRNEQFFGPGTRLTVL.

The rearrangement joins TRBV19 to TRBJ1-2; 8 bases fit TRBD1. The V segment lost 8 bases and the J segment 5 bases; nucleotides outside the gene matches: 10. Germline values: CDR1 LNHDA, CDR2 SQIVND (reference sequence). The CDR3 extends over 14 amino acids. The CDR3 coding sequence is TGTGCCAGTTCTCGACAGGGGCTAGGATATGGCTACACCTTC. It specifies CASSRQGLGYGYTF.

The chain carries TRBV5-1 and TRBJ2-1; 9 bases align to TRBD2. The CDR3 runs 16 residues. The germline CDR1 and CDR2 sequences are SGHRS and YFSETQ. After removal of 4 bases from V and 8 bases from J, the junction contained 13 bases not matched to a gene. As DNA, the CDR3 is TGCGCCAGCAGCCGGTTGGGACTAGCACCCGAGGATGAGCAGTTCTTC. This encodes CASSRLGLAPEDEQFF. Together with reference TRBV5-1 and TRBJ2-1, the CDR3 gives the full variable domain: KAGVTQTPRYLIKTRGQQVTLSCSPISGHRSVSWYQQTPGQGLQFLFEYFSETQRNKGNFPGRFSGRQFSNSRSEMNVSTLELGDSALYLCASSRLGLAPEDEQFFGPGTRLTVL.

The chain links TRBV5-8 to TRBJ2-7; 7 bases are a match to TRBD1. V was clipped by 4 bases and J by 3 bases; unmatched bases: 4. The germline V gene has CDR1 SGHTS and CDR2 YDEGEE. The CDR3 contains 13 residues. The CDR3 sequence is CASSGGQNYEQYF. CDR3 DNA sequence: TGTGCCAGCAGCGGGGGACAGAACTACGAGCAGTACTTC.

CDR3 coding DNA: TGTGCCAGCAGCTTAACCGGACAGCACCCCTATGGCTACACCTTC. Amino acid sequence: CASSLTGQHPYGYTF. The V gene is TRBV7-8, the J gene TRBJ1-2, with a weak D call TRBD1 (6 bases). V was trimmed by 2 bases and J by 4 bases, leaving 14 bases between them. Germline V CDR1 and CDR2: SGHVS, FQNEAQ. This CDR3 spans 15 amino acids.

This chain links TRBV2 with TRBJ1-3, with unresolved D. The germline gives CDR1 SNHLY, CDR2 FYNNEI. The CDR3 sequence is 14 residues long. Trimming removed 7 bases from V and 0 bases from J, with 10 bases in between. The CDR3 is CASINSNSGNTIYF. As DNA, the CDR3 is TGTGCCAGCATAAACAGTAACTCTGGAAACACCATATATTTT. Filled out from reference TRBV2 and TRBJ1-3, the complete variable domain reads EPEVTQTPSHQVTQMGQEVILRCVPISNHLYFYWYRQILGQKVEFLVSFYNNEISEKSEIFDDQFSVERPDGSNFTLKIRSTKLEDSAMYFCASINSNSGNTIYFGEGSWLTVV.

This chain connects TRBV7-2 to TRBJ1-2; 9 positions match TRBD1. V dropped 4 bases and J dropped 7; count of bases not matched to a gene: 7. Germline V gene data show CDR1 as SGHTA and CDR2 as FQGNSA. The CDR3 is 14 amino acids. The CDR3 here is CASSSGTGSRGYTF. The CDR3 nucleotides are TGTGCCAGCAGCTCCGGGACAGGGTCTCGTGGCTACACCTTC.

The chain uses TRBV30 and TRBJ1-6; D gene ambiguous. This CDR3 is built from 16 residues. V shed 5 bases and J shed 0 bases, with 14 bases lying between them. From germline, CDR1 is GTSNPN and CDR2 SVGIG (reference sequence). The CDR3 loop reads CAWSQSETSYNSPLHF. The CDR3 nucleotides read TGTGCCTGGTCACAGTCCGAGACCTCCTATAATTCACCCCTCCACTTT.